The clone carrying this T cell receptor beta chain was detected only a few times. Repertoires were generated with immunoSEQ multiplex PCR, while TCRdb's copy carries only in-frame clones and drops some. The data show approximately 2.3 million clones, with 85% to 95% seen just once and 0.35% to 0.45% held by the top ten. The data derive from a study of shared clonotypes between healthy human individuals. Germline CDR1 reads SGHRS; CDR2 reads YFSETQ. V shed 7 bases and J shed 0 bases, with 8 bases lying between them. The CDR3 covers 13 residues. Sequencing input: naive CD4+ T cells from PBMCs. The subset denotes: CD45RA+ positively selected. The TCR comes from a man aged 18 to 35 in good health. Some clones in this sample may be carry-over from other donors' samples. The V and J genes are TRBV5-1 and TRBJ1-5; D unresolved. In DNA, the CDR3 is TGCGCCAGCCAAGGGTATAGCAATCAGCCCCAGCATTTT. Translated, it gives CASQGYSNQPQHF.